This T cell receptor beta chain was obtained from a study of blood T cell repertoires in COVID-19. Study-wide background: Cohort 3 donors were reported recovered after two negative PCRs, clearance, or symptom resolution. PBMCs, B-cell-depleted T cells, or T cells provided the cDNA or gDNA that made up the material.

TCRdb's table, derived via immunoSEQ multiplex PCR, lists solely in-frame clones and lacks some. The sample has over 250,000 clones; 88% are singletons. Germline V gene lookup returns CDR1 SGHRS and CDR2 YFSETQ. V lost 4 bases, J lost 1 base, and 5 bases stayed unmatched. The CDR3 runs to 15 residues. Researchers sorted participants into cohorts using their self-reported clinical history. Concerning this clone itself: The same CDR3 arises from other DNA sequences in this sample as well.

This clonotype originated in a woman aged 55-69 years in a cohort exposed to, infected with or recovered from COVID-19 (not recorded which). The V call is TRBV5-1, the J call TRBJ2-7, with 10 bases aligning to TRBD1. The sequenced material came from PBMCs or T cells enriched from blood (not recorded which). CDR3 sequence reads: CASSLGQGGSYEQYF. For the CDR3, the DNA is TGCGCCAGCAGCCTCGGACAGGGGGGATCCTACGAGCAGTACTTC.